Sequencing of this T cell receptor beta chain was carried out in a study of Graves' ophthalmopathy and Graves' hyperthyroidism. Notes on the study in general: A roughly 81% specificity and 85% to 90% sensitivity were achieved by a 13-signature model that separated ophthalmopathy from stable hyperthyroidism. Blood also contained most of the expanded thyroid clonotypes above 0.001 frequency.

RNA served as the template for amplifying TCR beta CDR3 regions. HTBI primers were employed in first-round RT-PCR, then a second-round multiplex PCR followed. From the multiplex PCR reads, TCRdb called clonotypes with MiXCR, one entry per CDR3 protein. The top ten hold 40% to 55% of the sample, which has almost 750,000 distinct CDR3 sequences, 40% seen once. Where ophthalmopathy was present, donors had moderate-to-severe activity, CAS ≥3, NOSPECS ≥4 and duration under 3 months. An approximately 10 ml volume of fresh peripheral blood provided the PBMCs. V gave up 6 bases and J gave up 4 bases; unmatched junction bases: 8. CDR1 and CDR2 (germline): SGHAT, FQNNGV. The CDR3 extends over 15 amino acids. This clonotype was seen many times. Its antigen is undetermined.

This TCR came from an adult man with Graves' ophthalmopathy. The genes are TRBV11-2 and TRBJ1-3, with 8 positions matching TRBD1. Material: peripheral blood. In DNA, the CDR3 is TGTGCCAGCAGGTCAGGGGGCTACGAGGGAAACACCATATATTTT. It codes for CASRSGGYEGNTIYF. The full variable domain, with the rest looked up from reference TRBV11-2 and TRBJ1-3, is EAGVAQSPRYKIIEKRQSVAFWCNPISGHATLYWYQQILGQGPKLLIQFQNNGVVDDSQLPKDRFSAERLKGVDSTLKIQPAKLEDSAVYLCASRSGGYEGNTIYFGEGSWLTVV.